This TCR beta chain was sequenced in a study of T cells in Graves' hyperthyroidism and ophthalmopathy. RNA transcripts yielded amplified TCR beta CDR3 regions. The HTBI primer set served for first-round RT-PCR of the TCR CDR3. TCRdb recomputed calls from the multiplex PCR reads with MiXCR, one row per CDR3 protein. The table lists over 500,000 distinct CDR3 sequences, approximately 48% of them singletons, with 44% in the top ten. Deletions cut 3 bases from V and 7 bases from J, with 9 bases between. CDR1 and CDR2 from the germline V gene are LGHNA and YNFKEQ. The CDR3 is 12 residues long. Not enrolled were patients with uncontrolled infection, other autoimmune disease, pregnancy or lactation. Study-wide results and caveats: Blood shared most expanded thyroid clonotypes above 0.001. Model predictions of ophthalmopathy came a median around 6.5 months before onset. In the analysis, a 13 V-J model separated ophthalmopathy from stable hyperthyroidism.

There are many counts of this clonotype. Its antigen is as yet unknown. Sequencing input: peripheral blood or thyroid tissue (not recorded which). The receptor was isolated from an adult woman with Graves' disease, either hyperthyroidism or ophthalmopathy (not recorded which). V is TRBV4-2 and J is TRBJ1-2; D is uncertain. The CDR3 nucleotides are TGTGCCAGCAGCCAGCCCGGGGTTGGCTACACCTTC. Translation: CASSQPGVGYTF.